The 13 T cell receptor beta chains listed next were all sequenced from one sample in a study of response to subunit inactivated influenza vaccine (dated by TCRdb to the late 2010s). The library was generated by RT-PCR. TCRdb names Illumina HiSeq 2500 as the instrument used. TCRdb cleaned the public reads at Q25 with fastp, built clones with MiXCR and kept in-frame beta chains. Each CDR3 protein appears once, grouped with its most common genes and DNA. This sample has hundreds of thousands of distinct CDR3 sequences in its table, and around 9.9% of those were observed once. About an eighth of the sample goes to the ten largest clones. Reading the label with the study, this specimen's time point is: 45 days after influenza vaccine administration. The sequences come from PBMCs from blood, collected about 40 days after vaccination. These receptors originate from a man aged 45 to 65 who received an inactivated influenza vaccine. Donor details come from another sample of the same person, matched by shared clones.

The J gene is TRBJ1-1, the V gene TRBV29-1; TRBD1 matches 7 bases. This CDR3 is built from 11 residues. With 4 bases clipped from V and 7 bases from J, the junction kept 3 bases outside the gene matches. Looked up from germline, CDR1 is SQVTM and CDR2 is ANQGSEA. In nucleotides, the CDR3 is TGCAGCGTTGCAGGGGGAAGTGAAGCTTTCTTT. Protein product: CSVAGGSEAFF.

As DNA, the CDR3 is TGTGCCAGCAGCCCGGGACAGGGGACCCATCAGCCCCAGCATTTT. It specifies CASSPGQGTHQPQHF. The chain links TRBV2 to TRBJ1-5; 10 positions match TRBD1. Germline V lookup: CDR1 SNHLY, CDR2 FYNNEI. With V trimmed by 6 bases and J by 5 bases, 7 bases remained unmatched. This CDR3 is 15 amino acids long.

V is TRBV5-4 and J is TRBJ2-7; 9 bases line up with TRBD1. The CDR3 runs to 15 residues. Germline V gives CDR1 SGHNT, CDR2 YYREEE (reference sequence). After removal of 4 bases from V and 4 bases from J, the junction contained 9 bases not matched to a gene. CDR3: CASSPGQGGQYEQYF. CDR3 nucleotides: TGTGCCAGCAGCCCGGGACAGGGAGGTCAGTACGAGCAGTACTTC. Looking up the rest from reference TRBV5-4 and TRBJ2-7 gives the full variable domain: ETGVTQSPTHLIKTRGQQVTLRCSSQSGHNTVSWYQQALGQGPQFIFQYYREEENGRGNFPPRFSGLQFPNYSSELNVNALELDDSALYLCASSPGQGGQYEQYFGPGTRLTVT.

This clonotype was detected many times. The chain employs TRBV20-1 and TRBJ1-5, with 7 nucleotides matching TRBD1. The CDR3 covers 13 residues. Germline trimming cut 1 base from V and 7 bases from J; bases unmatched to any gene: 4. In germline, CDR1 is DFQATT, CDR2 SNEGSKA (reference sequence). The CDR3 reads CSARVTGEQPQHF. CDR3 in DNA: TGCAGTGCTAGAGTAACAGGGGAACAGCCCCAGCATTTT.

This clonotype was found many times. V and J are TRBV6-5 and TRBJ2-7; D possibly corresponds to TRBD2 (6 bases). This CDR3 has 14 residues. Germline CDR1 MNHEY, CDR2 SVGAGI. Trimming pared 0 bases from V and 3 bases from J, leaving 9 bases between. Here the CDR3 reads CASSYSMGGYEQYF. The CDR3, as DNA: TGTGCCAGCAGTTACTCGATGGGGGGCTACGAGCAGTACTTC.

This clonotype was seen at least ten times. This chain uses TRBV28 with TRBJ2-2; D uncertain. Trimming took 2 bases from V and 3 from J, leaving 10 bases between them. CDR1 is MDHEN and CDR2 is SYDVKM in the germline V gene. The CDR3 runs to 15 residues. The chain's CDR3 is CASSLGQPYTGELFF. The CDR3 nucleotides read TGTGCCAGCAGTTTAGGTCAGCCCTACACCGGGGAGCTGTTTTTT.

The chain joins TRBV29-1 to TRBJ2-5; D is ambiguous. Trimming pared 4 bases from V and 2 bases from J, leaving 8 bases between. The CDR3 spans 12 residues. CDR1 is SQVTM and CDR2 is ANQGSEA in the germline V gene. The CDR3 region has the DNA TGCAGCGTTGGTAGGCAGCAAGAGACCCAGTACTTC. Its protein is CSVGRQQETQYF.

This clonotype was detected ten times or more. The chain employs TRBV20-1 and TRBJ2-1; 10 nucleotides agree with TRBD1. V gave up 2 bases and J gave up 1 base; unmatched junction bases: 2. Germline V lookup: CDR1 DFQATT, CDR2 SNEGSKA (reference sequence). CDR3 length: 15 amino acids. This chain's CDR3 is CSARKGQGSYNEQFF. The CDR3, as DNA: TGCAGTGCTAGAAAGGGACAGGGGTCCTACAATGAGCAGTTCTTC.

This clonotype was picked up many times. The chain links TRBV12-3 or TRBV12-4 to TRBJ2-5; 13 nucleotides match TRBD2. The CDR3 contains 16 residues. Trimming took 5 bases from V and 3 from J; bases not matched to a gene: 6. The CDR3 nucleotides read TGTGCCAGCAGTCTTAATGGACTAGCGGGAGAAGAGACCCAGTACTTC. Its protein product is CASSLNGLAGEETQYF.

This clonotype was observed many times. The chain carries TRBV5-1 and TRBJ2-3; 11 bases align to TRBD2. Germline V gene lookup returns CDR1 SGHRS and CDR2 YFSETQ. V lost 4 bases to trimming and J lost 4 bases; unmatched junction nucleotides: 5. This CDR3 is 15 amino acids long. CDR3 region: CASSGSGGAADTQYF. CDR3 DNA sequence: TGCGCCAGCAGCGGTAGCGGGGGGGCCGCAGATACGCAGTATTTT. The entire variable domain, with the rest obtained from reference TRBV5-1 and TRBJ2-3, is as follows: KAGVTQTPRYLIKTRGQQVTLSCSPISGHRSVSWYQQTPGQGLQFLFEYFSETQRNKGNFPGRFSGRQFSNSRSEMNVSTLELGDSALYLCASSGSGGAADTQYFGPGTRLTVL.

This clonotype has ten or more counts. The chain recombines TRBV29-1 with TRBJ2-1; 8 bases align to TRBD2. This CDR3 contains 14 residues. J lost 6 bases, V lost 4 bases, and 8 bases had no gene match. CDR1 is SQVTM, CDR2 ANQGSEA, per germline. The CDR3 coding sequence is TGCAGCGTTGCCTCGGGAGGGCGGGGCAATGAGCAGTTCTTC. Protein product: CSVASGGRGNEQFF.

The J gene is TRBJ2-1, the V gene TRBV6-4, with 11 bases that match TRBD2. There are 16 residues in the CDR3. After removal of 2 bases from V and 4 bases from J, the junction contained 4 bases not matched to a gene. Germline assignment: CDR1 MRHNA and CDR2 SNTAGT. CDR3: CASSDHPSGGYNEQFF. As DNA, the CDR3 is TGTGCCAGCAGTGACCACCCTAGCGGGGGGTACAATGAGCAGTTCTTC.

This chain uses TRBV5-1 with TRBJ2-3, with D maybe TRBD1 (7 bases). The CDR3 is 14 residues long. Germline V gene data show CDR1 as SGHRS and CDR2 as YFSETQ. V was pared by 3 bases and J by 6 bases, with 14 bases between. Written as DNA, the CDR3 is TGCGCCAGCAGCTCCGGACAGGCGGGGGATACGCAGTATTTT. It yields the protein CASSSGQAGDTQYF. Complete variable domain (other parts from reference TRBV5-1 and TRBJ2-3): KAGVTQTPRYLIKTRGQQVTLSCSPISGHRSVSWYQQTPGQGLQFLFEYFSETQRNKGNFPGRFSGRQFSNSRSEMNVSTLELGDSALYLCASSSGQAGDTQYFGPGTRLTVL.